This section outlines one T cell receptor beta chain sequence together with its context. What it binds is not known. Germline CDR1 SGHDT, CDR2 YYEEEE. The CDR3 length is 18 residues. V lost 4 bases, J lost 4 bases, and 16 bases stayed unmatched. This record belongs to a study of cytomegalovirus exposure and HLA in healthy donors. Study-level findings and limits: The later analysis indicated that the majority of CMV-associated TCR beta chains appeared HLA-restricted.

The PCR used 60 Vbeta and 13 Jbeta primers. Using immunoSEQ multiplex PCR, the repertoire was profiled, and TCRdb retains in-frame clones only, with some absent. The table lists about 130,000 clones, more than 75% of them singletons. The chain employs TRBV5-6 and TRBJ2-1; 8 bases agree with TRBD2. The sequenced sample was PBMCs. The TCR originated in a young man in good health and CMV-seropositive. The DNA of the CDR3 is TGTGCCAGCAGCCCCCGTGGGGTAGCTAGCGGGCCGTACAATGAGCAGTTCTTC. Its translation: CASSPRGVASGPYNEQFF.